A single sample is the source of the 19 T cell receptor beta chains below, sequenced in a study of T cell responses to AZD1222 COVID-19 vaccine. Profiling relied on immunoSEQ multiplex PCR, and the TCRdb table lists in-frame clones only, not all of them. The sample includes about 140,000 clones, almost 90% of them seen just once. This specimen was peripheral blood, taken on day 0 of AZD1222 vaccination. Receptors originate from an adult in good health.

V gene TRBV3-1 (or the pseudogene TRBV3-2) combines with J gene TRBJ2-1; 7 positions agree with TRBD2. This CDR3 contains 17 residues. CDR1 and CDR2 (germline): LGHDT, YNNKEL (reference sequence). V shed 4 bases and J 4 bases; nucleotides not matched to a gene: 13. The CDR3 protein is CASSLKELSGKYNEQFF. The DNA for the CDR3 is TGTGCCAGCAGCCTAAAAGAATTAAGCGGGAAATACAATGAGCAGTTCTTC.

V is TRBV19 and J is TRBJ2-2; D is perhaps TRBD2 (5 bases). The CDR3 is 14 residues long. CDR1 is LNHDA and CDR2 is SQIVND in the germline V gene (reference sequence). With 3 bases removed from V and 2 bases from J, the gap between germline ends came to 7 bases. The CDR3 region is CASSIGKNTGELFF. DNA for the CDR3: TGTGCCAGTAGTATCGGGAAAAACACCGGGGAGCTGTTTTTT. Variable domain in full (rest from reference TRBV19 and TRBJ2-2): DGGITQSPKYLFRKEGQNVTLSCEQNLNHDAMYWYRQDPGQGLRLIYYSQIVNDFQKGDIAEGYSVSREKKESFPLTVTSAQKNPTAFYLCASSIGKNTGELFFGEGSRLTVL.

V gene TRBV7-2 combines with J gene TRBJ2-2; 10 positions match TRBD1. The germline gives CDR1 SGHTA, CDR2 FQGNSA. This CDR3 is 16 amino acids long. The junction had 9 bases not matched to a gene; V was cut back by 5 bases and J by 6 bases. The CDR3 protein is CASSLNRQGASGELFF. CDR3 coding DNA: TGTGCCAGCAGCCTGAACCGACAGGGGGCTTCCGGGGAGCTGTTTTTT.

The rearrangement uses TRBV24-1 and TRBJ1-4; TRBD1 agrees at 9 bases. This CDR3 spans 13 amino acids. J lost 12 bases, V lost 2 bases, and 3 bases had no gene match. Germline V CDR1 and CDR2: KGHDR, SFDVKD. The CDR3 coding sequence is TGTGCCACCAGTGATTCCGGACAGGGGCAACTGTTTTTT. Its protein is CATSDSGQGQLFF.

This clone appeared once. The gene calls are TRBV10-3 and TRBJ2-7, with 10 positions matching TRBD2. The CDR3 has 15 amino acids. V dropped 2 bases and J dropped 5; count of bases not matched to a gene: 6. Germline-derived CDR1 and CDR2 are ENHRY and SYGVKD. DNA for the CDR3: TGTGCCATCAGTGAGCCGGGACTAGCGACTGACGAGCAGTACTTC. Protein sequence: CAISEPGLATDEQYF.

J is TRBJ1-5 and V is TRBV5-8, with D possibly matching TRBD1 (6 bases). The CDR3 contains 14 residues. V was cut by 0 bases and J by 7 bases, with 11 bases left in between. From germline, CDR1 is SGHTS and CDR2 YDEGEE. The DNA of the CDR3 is TGTGCCAGCAGCTTGGACAGGGCCGACCAGCCCCAGCATTTT. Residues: CASSLDRADQPQHF.

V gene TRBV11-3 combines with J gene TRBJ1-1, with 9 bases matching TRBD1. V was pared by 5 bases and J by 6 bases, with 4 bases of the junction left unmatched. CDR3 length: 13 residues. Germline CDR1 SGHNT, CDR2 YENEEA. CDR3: CASSPDRGSEAFF. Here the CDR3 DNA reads TGTGCCAGCAGCCCGGACAGGGGCTCTGAAGCTTTCTTT.

The CDR3 reads CASSLSALTDTQYF. CDR3 nucleotide sequence: TGCGCCAGCAGCTTGAGTGCACTAACAGATACGCAGTATTTT. The chain uses TRBV5-1 and TRBJ2-3, with D uncertain. This CDR3 region has 14 residues. Trimming cost V 1 base and J 3 bases, with 9 bases left between them. Germline CDR1 SGHRS, CDR2 YFSETQ.

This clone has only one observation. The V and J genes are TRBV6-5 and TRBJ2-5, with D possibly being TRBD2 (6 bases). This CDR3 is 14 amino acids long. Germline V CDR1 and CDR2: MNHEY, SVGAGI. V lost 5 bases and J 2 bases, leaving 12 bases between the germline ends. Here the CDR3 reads CASSTPGVQETQYF. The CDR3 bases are TGTGCCAGCAGTACTCCGGGGGTTCAAGAGACCCAGTACTTC.

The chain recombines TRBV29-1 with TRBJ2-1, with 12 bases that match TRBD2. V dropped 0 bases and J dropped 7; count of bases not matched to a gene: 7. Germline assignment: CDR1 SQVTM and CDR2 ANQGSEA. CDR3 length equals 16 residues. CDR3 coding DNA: TGCAGCGTTGAAGACCCTAGACTAGCGGGAGAAAATGAGCAGTTCTTC. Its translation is CSVEDPRLAGENEQFF.

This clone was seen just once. The CDR3 loop is CASSDLRSSGDTIYF. The CDR3, as DNA: TGTGCCAGCAGTGATCTGCGGTCTAGCGGAGACACCATATATTTT. The chain recombines TRBV25-1 with TRBJ1-3; D gene ambiguous. Trimming cost V 3 bases and J 8 bases, with 17 bases left between them. The CDR3 extends over 15 amino acids. The V gene's germline CDR1 is MGHDK and CDR2 SYGVNS.

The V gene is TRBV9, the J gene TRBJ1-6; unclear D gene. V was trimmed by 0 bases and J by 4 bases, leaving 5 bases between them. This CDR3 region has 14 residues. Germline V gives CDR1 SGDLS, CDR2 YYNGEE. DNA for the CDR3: TGTGCCAGCAGCGTAGGACTTTATAATTCACCCCTCCACTTT. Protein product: CASSVGLYNSPLHF.

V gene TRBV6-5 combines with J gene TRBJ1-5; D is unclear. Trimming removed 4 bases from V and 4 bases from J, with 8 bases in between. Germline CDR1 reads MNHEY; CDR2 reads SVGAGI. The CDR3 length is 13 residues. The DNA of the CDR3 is TGTGCCAGCAGTTCCTTTGGGAATCAGCCCCAGCATTTT. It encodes CASSSFGNQPQHF.

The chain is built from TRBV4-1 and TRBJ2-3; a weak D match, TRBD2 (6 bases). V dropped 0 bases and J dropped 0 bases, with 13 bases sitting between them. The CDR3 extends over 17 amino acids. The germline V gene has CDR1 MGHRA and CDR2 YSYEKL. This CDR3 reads CASSQDSPGTSTDTQYF. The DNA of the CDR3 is TGCGCCAGCAGCCAAGACTCCCCGGGGACTAGCACAGATACGCAGTATTTT.

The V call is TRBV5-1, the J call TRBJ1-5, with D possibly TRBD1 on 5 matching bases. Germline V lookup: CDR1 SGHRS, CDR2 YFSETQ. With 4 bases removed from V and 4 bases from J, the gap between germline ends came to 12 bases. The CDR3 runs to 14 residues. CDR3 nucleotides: TGCGCCAGCAGCCCTGGGACCGCTAATCAGCCCCAGCATTTT. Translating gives CASSPGTANQPQHF.

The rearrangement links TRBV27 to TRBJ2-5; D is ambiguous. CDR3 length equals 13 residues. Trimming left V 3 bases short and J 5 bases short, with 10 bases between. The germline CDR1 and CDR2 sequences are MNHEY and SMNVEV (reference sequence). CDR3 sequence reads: CASSFMRSETQYF. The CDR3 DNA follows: TGTGCCAGCAGTTTCATGAGATCGGAGACCCAGTACTTC.

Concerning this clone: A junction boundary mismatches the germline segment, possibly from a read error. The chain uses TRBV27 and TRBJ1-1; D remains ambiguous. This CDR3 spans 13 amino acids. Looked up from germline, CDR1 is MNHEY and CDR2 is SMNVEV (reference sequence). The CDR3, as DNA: TGTGCCAGCAGTCCCCCATCCCGGACTCGACTCCAATTT. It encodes CASSPPSRTRLQF.

The CDR3: CASGRQGPYEQYF. Written as DNA, the CDR3 is TGTGCCAGCGGGCGACAGGGCCCCTACGAGCAGTACTTC. The chain has TRBV27 and TRBJ2-7, with TRBD1 matching over 7 bases. Unmatched junction bases numbered 6, after V lost 8 bases and J lost 2 bases. This CDR3 is 13 amino acids long. CDR1 is MNHEY, CDR2 SMNVEV, per germline (reference sequence).

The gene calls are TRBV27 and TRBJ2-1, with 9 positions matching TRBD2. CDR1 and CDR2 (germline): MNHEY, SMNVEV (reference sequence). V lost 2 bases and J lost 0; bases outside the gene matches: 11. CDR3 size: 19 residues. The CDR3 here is CASSLGLAGLLPSYNEQFF. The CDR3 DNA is TGTGCCAGCAGTTTAGGGCTAGCGGGACTCCTGCCCTCCTACAATGAGCAGTTCTTC.